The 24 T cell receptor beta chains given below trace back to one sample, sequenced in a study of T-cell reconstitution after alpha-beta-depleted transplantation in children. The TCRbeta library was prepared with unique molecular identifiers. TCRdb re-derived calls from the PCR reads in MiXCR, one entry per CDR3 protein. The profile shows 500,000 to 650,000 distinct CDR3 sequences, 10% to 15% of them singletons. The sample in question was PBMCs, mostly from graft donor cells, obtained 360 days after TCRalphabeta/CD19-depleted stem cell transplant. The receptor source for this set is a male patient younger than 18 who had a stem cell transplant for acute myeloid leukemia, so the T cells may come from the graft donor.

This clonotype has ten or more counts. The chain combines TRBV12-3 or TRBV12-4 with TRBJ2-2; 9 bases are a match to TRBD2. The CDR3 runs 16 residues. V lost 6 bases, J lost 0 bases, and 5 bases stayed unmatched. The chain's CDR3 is CASSPGLASNTGELFF. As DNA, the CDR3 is TGTGCCAGCAGCCCCGGACTAGCGTCGAACACCGGGGAGCTGTTTTTT.

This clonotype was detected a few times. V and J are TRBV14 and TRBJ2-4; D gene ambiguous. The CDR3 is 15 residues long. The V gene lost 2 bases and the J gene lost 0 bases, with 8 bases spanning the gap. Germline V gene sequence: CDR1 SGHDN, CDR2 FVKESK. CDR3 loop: CASSQRSLAKNIQYF. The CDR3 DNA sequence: TGTGCCAGCAGCCAACGGTCACTAGCCAAAAACATTCAGTACTTC.

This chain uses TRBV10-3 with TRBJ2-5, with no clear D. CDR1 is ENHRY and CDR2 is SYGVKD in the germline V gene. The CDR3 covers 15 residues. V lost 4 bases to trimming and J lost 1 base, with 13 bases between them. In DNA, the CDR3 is TGTGCCATCAGTGGAAGCCTTGGGGTCCAAGAGACCCAGTACTTC. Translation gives CAISGSLGVQETQYF.

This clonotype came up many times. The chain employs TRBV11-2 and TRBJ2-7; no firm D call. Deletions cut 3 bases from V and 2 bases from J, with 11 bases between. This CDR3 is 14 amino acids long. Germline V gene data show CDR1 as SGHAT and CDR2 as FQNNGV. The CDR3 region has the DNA TGTGCCAGCAGCTTGGCGGCGGACCCCTACGAGCAGTACTTC. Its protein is CASSLAADPYEQYF.

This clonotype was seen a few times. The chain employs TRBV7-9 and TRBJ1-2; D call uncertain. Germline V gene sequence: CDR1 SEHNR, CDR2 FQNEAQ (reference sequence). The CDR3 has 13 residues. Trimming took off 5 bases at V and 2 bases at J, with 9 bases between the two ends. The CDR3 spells CASSHDGNYGYTF. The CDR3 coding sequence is TGTGCCAGCAGCCACGACGGGAACTATGGCTACACCTTC.

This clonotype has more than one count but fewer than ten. The CDR3 region has the DNA TGTGCCAGCAGGGGGAACAGGGGCGCTGAAGCTTTCTTT. Translation: CASRGNRGAEAFF. The chain couples TRBV11-2 to TRBJ1-1; TRBD1 aligns across 7 bases. Germline-derived CDR1 and CDR2 are SGHAT and FQNNGV. V was clipped by 6 bases and J by 6 bases; unmatched bases: 7. This CDR3 is built from 13 residues.

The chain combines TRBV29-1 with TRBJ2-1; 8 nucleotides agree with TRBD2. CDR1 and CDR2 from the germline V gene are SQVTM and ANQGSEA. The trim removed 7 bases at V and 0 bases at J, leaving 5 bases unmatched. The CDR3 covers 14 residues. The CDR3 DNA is TGCAGCGGCCTACGGGAGGGCTCCTACAATGAGCAGTTCTTC. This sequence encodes CSGLREGSYNEQFF.

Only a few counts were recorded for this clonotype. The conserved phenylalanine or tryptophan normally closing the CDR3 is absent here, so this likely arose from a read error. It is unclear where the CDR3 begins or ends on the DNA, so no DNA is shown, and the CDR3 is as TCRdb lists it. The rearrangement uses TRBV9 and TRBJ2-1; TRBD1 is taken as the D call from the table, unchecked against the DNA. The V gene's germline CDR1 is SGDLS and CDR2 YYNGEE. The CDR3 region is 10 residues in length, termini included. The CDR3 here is CASSEPLGPG.

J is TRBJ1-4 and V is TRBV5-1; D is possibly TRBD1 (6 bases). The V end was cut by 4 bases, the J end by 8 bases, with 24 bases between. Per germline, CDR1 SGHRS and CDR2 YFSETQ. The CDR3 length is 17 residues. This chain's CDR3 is CASSAPGGDKRVEKLFF. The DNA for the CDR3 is TGCGCCAGCAGCGCGCCCGGGGGGGACAAGCGTGTGGAAAAACTGTTTTTT.

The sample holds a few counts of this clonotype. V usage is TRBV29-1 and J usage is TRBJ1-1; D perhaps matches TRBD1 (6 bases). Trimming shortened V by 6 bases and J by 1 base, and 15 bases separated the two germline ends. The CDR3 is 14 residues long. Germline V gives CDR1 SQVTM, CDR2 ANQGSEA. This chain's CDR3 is CSVAQGPPNTEAFF. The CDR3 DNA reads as TGCAGCGTCGCTCAGGGGCCCCCGAACACTGAAGCTTTCTTT.

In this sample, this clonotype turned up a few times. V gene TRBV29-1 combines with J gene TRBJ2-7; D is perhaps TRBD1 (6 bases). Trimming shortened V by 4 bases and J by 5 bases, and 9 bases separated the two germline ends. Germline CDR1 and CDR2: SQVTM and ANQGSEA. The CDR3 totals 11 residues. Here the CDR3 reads CSVGGTNEQYF. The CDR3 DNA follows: TGCAGCGTTGGGGGGACAAACGAGCAGTACTTC.

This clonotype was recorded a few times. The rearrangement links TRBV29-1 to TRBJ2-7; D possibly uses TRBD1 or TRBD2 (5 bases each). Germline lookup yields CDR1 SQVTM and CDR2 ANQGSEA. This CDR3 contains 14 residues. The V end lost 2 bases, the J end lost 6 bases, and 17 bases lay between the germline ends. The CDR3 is CSVESGPLALEQYF. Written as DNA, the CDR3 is TGCAGCGTTGAATCAGGGCCTCTAGCCCTCGAGCAGTACTTC.

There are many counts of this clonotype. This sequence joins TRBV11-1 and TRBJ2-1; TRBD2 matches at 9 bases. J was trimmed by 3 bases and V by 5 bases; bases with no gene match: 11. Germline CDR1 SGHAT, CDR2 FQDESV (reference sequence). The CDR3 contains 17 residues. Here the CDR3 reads CASSTGLAGGVYNEQFF. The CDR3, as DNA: TGTGCCAGCAGCACCGGTCTCGCGGGGGGGGTCTACAATGAGCAGTTCTTC.

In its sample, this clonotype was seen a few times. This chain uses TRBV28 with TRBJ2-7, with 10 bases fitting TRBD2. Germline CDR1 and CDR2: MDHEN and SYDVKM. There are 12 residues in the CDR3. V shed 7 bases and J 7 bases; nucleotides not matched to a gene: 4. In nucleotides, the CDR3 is TGTGCCAGCATTTCTAGCGGGAGAGAGCAGTACTTC. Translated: CASISSGREQYF.

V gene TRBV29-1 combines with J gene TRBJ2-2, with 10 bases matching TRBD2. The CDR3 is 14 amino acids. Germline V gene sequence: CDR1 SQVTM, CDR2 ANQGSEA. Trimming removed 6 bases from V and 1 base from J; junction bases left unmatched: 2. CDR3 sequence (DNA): TGCAGCGTAAGGACTAGCGGGAACACCGGGGAGCTGTTTTTT. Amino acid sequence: CSVRTSGNTGELFF.

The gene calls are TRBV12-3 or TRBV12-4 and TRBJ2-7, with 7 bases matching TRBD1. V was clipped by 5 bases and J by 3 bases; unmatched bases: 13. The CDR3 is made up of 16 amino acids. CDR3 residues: CASSPRQGSRFYEQYF. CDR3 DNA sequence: TGTGCCAGCAGTCCCCGACAGGGTTCCCGATTCTACGAGCAGTACTTC.

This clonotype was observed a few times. CDR3 DNA: TGCAGTGCTAGAGTCCCACTTCTTAGCAATCAGCCCCAGCATTTT. Translation: CSARVPLLSNQPQHF. V usage is TRBV20-1 and J usage is TRBJ1-5; D is ambiguous. Germline V gives CDR1 DFQATT, CDR2 SNEGSKA (reference sequence). V was shortened by 1 base and J by 0 bases, with 10 bases between the two germline ends. CDR3 length: 15 amino acids.

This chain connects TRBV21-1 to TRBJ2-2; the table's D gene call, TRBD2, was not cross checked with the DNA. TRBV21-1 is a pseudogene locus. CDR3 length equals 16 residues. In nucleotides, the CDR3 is TGTGCCAGCAGCAAGGGAGGGACGGTGAACACCGGGGAGCTGTTTTTT. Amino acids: CASSKGGTVNTGELFF.

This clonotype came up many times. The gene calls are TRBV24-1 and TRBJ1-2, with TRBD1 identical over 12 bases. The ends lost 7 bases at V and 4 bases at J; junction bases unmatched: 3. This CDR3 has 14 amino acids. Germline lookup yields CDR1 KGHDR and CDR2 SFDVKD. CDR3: CATRGTGGTYGYTF. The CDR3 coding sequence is TGTGCCACCAGGGGGACAGGGGGCACCTATGGCTACACCTTC.

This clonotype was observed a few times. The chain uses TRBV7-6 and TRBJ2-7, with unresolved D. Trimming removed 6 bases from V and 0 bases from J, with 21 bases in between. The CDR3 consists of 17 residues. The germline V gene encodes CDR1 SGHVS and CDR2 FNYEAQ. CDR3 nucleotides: TGTGCCAGCAGTCAAAGGCGGTTAGGAATTAGCTCCTACGAGCAGTACTTC. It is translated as CASSQRRLGISSYEQYF.

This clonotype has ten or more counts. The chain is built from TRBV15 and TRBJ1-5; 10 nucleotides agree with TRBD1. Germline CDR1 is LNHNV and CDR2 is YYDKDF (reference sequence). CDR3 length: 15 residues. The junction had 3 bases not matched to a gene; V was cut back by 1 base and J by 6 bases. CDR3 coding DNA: TGTGCCACCAGCAGAGTTGGACAGGGGGTTCAGCCCCAGCATTTT. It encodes CATSRVGQGVQPQHF.

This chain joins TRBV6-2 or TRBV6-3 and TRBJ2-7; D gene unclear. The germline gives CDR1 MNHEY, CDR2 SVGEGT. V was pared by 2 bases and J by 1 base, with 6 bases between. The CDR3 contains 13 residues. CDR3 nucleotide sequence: TGTGCCAGCAGTTACGCCGCGTCCTACGAGCAGTACTTC. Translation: CASSYAASYEQYF.

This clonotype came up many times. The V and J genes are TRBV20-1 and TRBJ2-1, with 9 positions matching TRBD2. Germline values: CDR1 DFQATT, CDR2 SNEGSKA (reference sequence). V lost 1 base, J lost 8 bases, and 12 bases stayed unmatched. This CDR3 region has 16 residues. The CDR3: CSARAPIAGVIHEQFF. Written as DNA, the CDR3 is TGCAGTGCTAGAGCGCCAATAGCGGGAGTGATCCATGAGCAGTTCTTC.

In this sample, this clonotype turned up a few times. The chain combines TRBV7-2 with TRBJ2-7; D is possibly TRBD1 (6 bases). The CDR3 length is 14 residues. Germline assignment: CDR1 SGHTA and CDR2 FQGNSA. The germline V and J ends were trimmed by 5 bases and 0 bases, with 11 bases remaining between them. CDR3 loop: CASSPTGYSYEQYF. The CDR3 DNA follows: TGTGCCAGCAGCCCGACAGGTTACTCCTACGAGCAGTACTTC.